This T cell receptor beta chain was found in a study of OX40 agonist ivuxolimab in advanced cancers. Study-wide context: Prior anti-PD-1, anti-PD-L1 or anti-CTLA-4 therapy did not bar entry, and more than 35% had some.

The length of the CDR3 is 13 residues. Trimming removed 3 bases at V and 5 bases at J, with 10 bases between. Per the germline V gene, CDR1 is KGHSH and CDR2 is LQKENI. Data came from immunoSEQ multiplex PCR; TCRdb stores just in-frame clones and leaves some out. The data contain more than 85,000 clones, 87% of them singletons. Comment on this clone: Other DNA sequences in this sample translate to the same CDR3.

The cohort excluded patients with autoimmune disease history or systemic immunosuppression. The chain has TRBV18 and TRBJ1-1; TRBD1 is a possible D gene (5 bases). The TCR sequence derives from an adult with an advanced solid tumor such as melanoma, head and neck, liver or kidney cancer. This specimen consisted of CD4+ or CD8+ T cells sorted from blood, obtained in a trial of the OX40 agonist ivuxolimab. The CDR3 sequence is CASSPRGSTEAFF. CDR3 DNA sequence: TGTGCCAGCTCACCTCGGGGGTCTACTGAAGCTTTCTTT.